Each of the 26 T cell receptor beta chains below was sequenced from the same sample in a study of blood T cell repertoires in COVID-19. Profiling relied on immunoSEQ multiplex PCR, and the TCRdb table lists in-frame clones only, not all of them. The data show a few hundred thousand clones, more than 75% seen once. The sample consisted of PBMCs or T cells enriched from blood (not recorded which). The receptors were sampled from a woman in her sixties in a cohort exposed to, infected with or recovered from COVID-19 (not recorded which).

The chain carries TRBV7-8 and TRBJ2-2; weak D call: TRBD1 (6 bases). The CDR3 contains 14 residues. Germline-derived CDR1 and CDR2 are SGHVS and FQNEAQ. V dropped 4 bases and J dropped 5 bases, with 11 bases sitting between them. CDR3 sequence: CASSYIQGTGELFF. The CDR3 DNA is TGTGCCAGCAGCTACATACAGGGTACCGGGGAGCTGTTTTTT.

This clone was seen once. The V gene is TRBV5-1, the J gene TRBJ2-2; 9 bases line up with TRBD1. V lost 1 base to trimming and J lost 5 bases; unmatched junction nucleotides: 6. This CDR3 comprises 16 residues. Germline-derived CDR1 and CDR2 are SGHRS and YFSETQ. The CDR3 spells CASSLTGTGSTGELFF. In DNA form, the CDR3 reads TGCGCCAGCAGCTTGACCGGGACAGGGAGTACCGGGGAGCTGTTTTTT.

This clone appeared a few times. The chain joins TRBV7-9 to TRBJ2-7; maybe TRBD1 (6 bases). Germline loops: CDR1 SEHNR, CDR2 FQNEAQ (reference sequence). V shed 4 bases and J shed 4 bases, with 11 bases lying between them. There are 13 residues in the CDR3. The CDR3 here is CASSSRGSYEQYF. DNA of the CDR3: TGTGCCAGCAGCTCCAGGGGCTCGTACGAGCAGTACTTC.

The CDR3 nucleotides read TGCGCCAGCAGCACCGGGACACCCTACGAGCAGTACTTC. Its protein is CASSTGTPYEQYF. V is TRBV5-1 and J is TRBJ2-7; perhaps TRBD1 as D (6 bases). This CDR3 has 13 amino acids. V was cut by 4 bases and J by 2 bases, with 10 bases left in between. Per the germline V gene, CDR1 is SGHRS and CDR2 is YFSETQ. Complete variable domain (other parts from reference TRBV5-1 and TRBJ2-7): KAGVTQTPRYLIKTRGQQVTLSCSPISGHRSVSWYQQTPGQGLQFLFEYFSETQRNKGNFPGRFSGRQFSNSRSEMNVSTLELGDSALYLCASSTGTPYEQYFGPGTRLTVT.

The chain combines TRBV10-3 with TRBJ1-2; possible D gene TRBD1, 6 bases. CDR1 is ENHRY, CDR2 SYGVKD, per germline. The V end was cut by 6 bases, the J end by 6 bases, with 20 bases between. CDR3 length equals 15 residues. Here the CDR3 reads CAISAREQGSDGYTF. CDR3 coding DNA: TGTGCCATCAGCGCCCGAGAACAGGGAAGTGATGGCTACACCTTC.

This rearrangement joins TRBV18 to TRBJ1-1; 7 bases are shared with TRBD1. The ends lost 6 bases at V and 3 bases at J; junction bases unmatched: 13. CDR1 is KGHSH, CDR2 LQKENI, per germline. The CDR3 sequence is 16 residues long. CDR3 DNA sequence: TGTGCCAGCTCCCAACTACAGGGGAAGGCGGACACTGAAGCTTTCTTT. Translation: CASSQLQGKADTEAFF.

The chain uses TRBV9 and TRBJ2-1, with a possible D match to TRBD1 (6 bases). CDR3 length equals 15 residues. Germline V lookup: CDR1 SGDLS, CDR2 YYNGEE. The V end lost 0 bases, the J end lost 2 bases, and 9 bases lay between the germline ends. For the CDR3, the DNA is TGTGCCAGCAGCGTAGACAGGGAGCCCTACAATGAGCAGTTCTTC. Translating it yields CASSVDREPYNEQFF.

The chain is built from TRBV19 and TRBJ2-3; D remains ambiguous. Germline-derived CDR1 and CDR2 are LNHDA and SQIVND (reference sequence). The CDR3 length is 12 residues. The V and J ends lost 5 bases and 2 bases respectively, with 5 bases between them. CDR3 DNA: TGTGCCAGTAGTCGGTACACAGATACGCAGTATTTT. This translates into CASSRYTDTQYF.

This chain joins TRBV6-5 and TRBJ2-3; possible D gene TRBD1, 6 bases. The germline gives CDR1 MNHEY, CDR2 SVGAGI. V was clipped by 6 bases and J by 8 bases, with 12 bases between them. This CDR3 region has 12 residues. The CDR3 loop reads CASRGQKGTQYF. CDR3 DNA: TGTGCCAGCAGAGGACAGAAGGGTACGCAGTATTTT.

The chain has TRBV9 and TRBJ2-6; D remains ambiguous. Germline CDR1 is SGDLS and CDR2 is YYNGEE. CDR3 size: 14 residues. V lost 2 bases to trimming and J lost 0 bases, with 3 bases between them. The CDR3 is CASSVISGANVLTF. CDR3 DNA sequence: TGTGCCAGCAGCGTTATCTCTGGGGCCAACGTCCTGACTTTC.

The chain uses TRBV5-1 and TRBJ1-1; D might be TRBD1 (5 bases). Trimming removed 3 bases from V and 1 base from J, with 13 bases in between. The CDR3 has 15 amino acids. The germline CDR1 and CDR2 sequences are SGHRS and YFSETQ. The CDR3 DNA sequence: TGCGCCAGCAGCTCAACGGGACTGAGGAACACTGAAGCTTTCTTT. This gives the protein CASSSTGLRNTEAFF.

This chain uses TRBV5-4 with TRBJ2-2; 7 bases fit TRBD2. The CDR3 runs to 15 residues. Germline lookup yields CDR1 SGHNT and CDR2 YYREEE (reference sequence). The V gene end was trimmed by 2 bases and the J gene end by 4 bases; junction bases not matched to a gene: 5. The CDR3: CASSLPPGGTGELFF. The CDR3 bases are TGTGCCAGCAGCTTACCACCGGGGGGCACCGGGGAGCTGTTTTTT.

The CDR3 DNA is TGTGCCAGCAGTTTTAAAGCGGGAAGGTTTTACGAGCAGTACTTC. Amino acid sequence: CASSFKAGRFYEQYF. The chain couples TRBV6-2 or TRBV6-3 to TRBJ2-7; TRBD2 matches at 7 bases. This CDR3 contains 15 residues. Germline V gives CDR1 MNHEY, CDR2 SVGEGT. Trimming cost V 4 bases and J 4 bases; bases outside gene matches: 10.

There are many counts of this clone. V is TRBV28 and J is TRBJ1-2, with no clear D. This CDR3 spans 16 amino acids. V lost 2 bases, J lost 8 bases, and 21 bases lay in between. Germline values: CDR1 MDHEN, CDR2 SYDVKM. The CDR3 loop is CASSLAQVTISGGYTF. CDR3 bases: TGTGCCAGCAGTTTAGCCCAGGTTACAATAAGCGGGGGCTACACCTTC.

This clone was recorded once. CDR3 loop: CASSFQAGYTGELFF. In DNA form, the CDR3 reads TGTGCCAGCAGCTTTCAGGCAGGTTACACCGGGGAGCTGTTTTTT. This chain uses TRBV7-2 with TRBJ2-2; D unclear. CDR3 size: 15 residues. V lost 3 bases, J lost 3 bases, and 11 bases lay in between. Germline V CDR1 and CDR2: SGHTA, FQGNSA.

The chain couples TRBV7-3 to TRBJ2-1, with 8 positions matching TRBD1. The germline gives CDR1 SGHTA, CDR2 FQGTGA. There are 18 residues in the CDR3. The ends lost 2 bases at V and 0 bases at J; junction bases unmatched: 9. Written as DNA, the CDR3 is TGTGCCAGCAGCTTACGGCCTTCGACAGGGGTCTCCTACAATGAGCAGTTCTTC. Translated, it gives CASSLRPSTGVSYNEQFF.

The rearrangement joins TRBV19 to TRBJ1-5, with D possibly being TRBD1 (6 bases). V was shortened by 2 bases and J by 4 bases, with 9 bases between the two germline ends. The germline gives CDR1 LNHDA, CDR2 SQIVND (reference sequence). This CDR3 contains 14 residues. The CDR3 sequence is CASSITGTNQPQHF. CDR3 sequence (DNA): TGTGCCAGTAGTATAACAGGGACAAATCAGCCCCAGCATTTT. Full variable domain (outside the CDR3, taken from reference TRBV19 and TRBJ1-5): DGGITQSPKYLFRKEGQNVTLSCEQNLNHDAMYWYRQDPGQGLRLIYYSQIVNDFQKGDIAEGYSVSREKKESFPLTVTSAQKNPTAFYLCASSITGTNQPQHFGDGTRLSIL.

The chain is built from TRBV28 and TRBJ2-3; the match to TRBD2 covers 13 bases. Germline V gene sequence: CDR1 MDHEN, CDR2 SYDVKM. The V gene end was trimmed by 1 base and the J gene end by 4 bases; junction bases not matched to a gene: 8. This CDR3 has 18 amino acids. The CDR3 loop is CASSLYWTSGRGSDTQYF. The CDR3 DNA reads as TGTGCCAGCAGTTTATATTGGACTAGCGGGAGAGGGTCAGATACGCAGTATTTT.

The chain couples TRBV28 to TRBJ2-6; D possibly corresponds to TRBD2 (6 bases). The CDR3 is made up of 16 amino acids. V lost 5 bases and J 4 bases, leaving 15 bases between the germline ends. Looked up from germline, CDR1 is MDHEN and CDR2 is SYDVKM. The CDR3 sequence is CASSPFGGIGANVLTF. The DNA for the CDR3 is TGTGCCAGCAGTCCCTTCGGGGGTATCGGGGCCAACGTCCTGACTTTC.

This clone showed up just a few times. V gene TRBV7-2 combines with J gene TRBJ1-2, with 11 bases fitting TRBD1. CDR1 SGHTA and CDR2 FQGNSA come from the germline V gene. The ends lost 4 bases at V and 7 bases at J; junction bases unmatched: 5. The CDR3 spans 14 residues. The DNA for the CDR3 is TGTGCCAGCAGCTCCAGGACAGGGGGCCTTGGCTACACCTTC. Protein sequence: CASSSRTGGLGYTF.

The chain uses TRBV11-3 and TRBJ1-6; TRBD1 is a possible D gene (5 bases). With 3 bases removed from V and 11 bases from J, the gap between germline ends came to 20 bases. Germline values: CDR1 SGHNT, CDR2 YENEEA. There are 16 residues in the CDR3. The CDR3 DNA is TGTGCCAGCAGCTTGGAGGGACGGCCCCGAAGTGCACCCCTCCACTTT. Translated: CASSLEGRPRSAPLHF. Combining the CDR3 with reference TRBV11-3 and TRBJ1-6 gives the whole variable domain EAGVVQSPRYKIIEKKQPVAFWCNPISGHNTLYWYLQNLGQGPELLIRYENEEAVDDSQLPKDRFSAERLKGVDSTLKIQPAELGDSAVYLCASSLEGRPRSAPLHFGNGTRLTVT.

The chain joins TRBV28 to TRBJ1-2; 7 bases line up with TRBD1. This CDR3 has 16 amino acids. Germline assignment: CDR1 MDHEN and CDR2 SYDVKM. The J segment lost 4 bases and the V segment lost 4 bases, leaving 12 bases of the junction unmatched. CDR3 region: CASSSRQGPFLYGYTF. For the CDR3, the DNA is TGTGCCAGCAGTTCCCGACAGGGCCCCTTCCTCTATGGCTACACCTTC.

The CDR3 sequence is CASSYTTGVEEQFF. Written as DNA, the CDR3 is TGTGCCAGCAGTTACACCACAGGGGTAGAGGAGCAGTTCTTC. The V and J genes are TRBV6-5 and TRBJ2-1; 7 positions match TRBD1. J was trimmed by 10 bases and V by 2 bases; bases with no gene match: 8. The CDR3 length is 14 residues. The germline CDR1 and CDR2 sequences are MNHEY and SVGAGI.

This chain joins TRBV10-3 and TRBJ1-6; a weak D match, TRBD1 (5 bases). Germline V gene sequence: CDR1 ENHRY, CDR2 SYGVKD. Trimming removed 6 bases at V and 5 bases at J, with 14 bases between. The CDR3 runs to 15 residues. CDR3 amino acids: CAIRGEDIDNSPLHF. The CDR3 DNA reads as TGTGCCATCAGGGGCGAGGACATTGATAATTCACCCCTCCACTTT.

The chain is built from TRBV28 and TRBJ1-1; 8 bases map to TRBD1. Germline V gene sequence: CDR1 MDHEN, CDR2 SYDVKM. After removal of 7 bases from V and 2 bases from J, the junction contained 15 bases not matched to a gene. The CDR3 is made up of 17 amino acids. The CDR3 loop is CASTGDRGRGENTEAFF. The CDR3 DNA sequence: TGTGCCAGCACCGGAGACAGGGGTCGTGGGGAAAACACTGAAGCTTTCTTT.

This sequence joins TRBV6-5 and TRBJ2-1; TRBD2 is a possible D gene (6 bases). This CDR3 comprises 15 residues. CDR1 MNHEY and CDR2 SVGAGI come from the germline V gene. Trimming took off 6 bases at V and 0 bases at J, with 12 bases between the two ends. The CDR3 spells CASRTSYSSYNEQFF. CDR3 nucleotide sequence: TGTGCCAGCAGGACTAGTTACAGCTCCTACAATGAGCAGTTCTTC.